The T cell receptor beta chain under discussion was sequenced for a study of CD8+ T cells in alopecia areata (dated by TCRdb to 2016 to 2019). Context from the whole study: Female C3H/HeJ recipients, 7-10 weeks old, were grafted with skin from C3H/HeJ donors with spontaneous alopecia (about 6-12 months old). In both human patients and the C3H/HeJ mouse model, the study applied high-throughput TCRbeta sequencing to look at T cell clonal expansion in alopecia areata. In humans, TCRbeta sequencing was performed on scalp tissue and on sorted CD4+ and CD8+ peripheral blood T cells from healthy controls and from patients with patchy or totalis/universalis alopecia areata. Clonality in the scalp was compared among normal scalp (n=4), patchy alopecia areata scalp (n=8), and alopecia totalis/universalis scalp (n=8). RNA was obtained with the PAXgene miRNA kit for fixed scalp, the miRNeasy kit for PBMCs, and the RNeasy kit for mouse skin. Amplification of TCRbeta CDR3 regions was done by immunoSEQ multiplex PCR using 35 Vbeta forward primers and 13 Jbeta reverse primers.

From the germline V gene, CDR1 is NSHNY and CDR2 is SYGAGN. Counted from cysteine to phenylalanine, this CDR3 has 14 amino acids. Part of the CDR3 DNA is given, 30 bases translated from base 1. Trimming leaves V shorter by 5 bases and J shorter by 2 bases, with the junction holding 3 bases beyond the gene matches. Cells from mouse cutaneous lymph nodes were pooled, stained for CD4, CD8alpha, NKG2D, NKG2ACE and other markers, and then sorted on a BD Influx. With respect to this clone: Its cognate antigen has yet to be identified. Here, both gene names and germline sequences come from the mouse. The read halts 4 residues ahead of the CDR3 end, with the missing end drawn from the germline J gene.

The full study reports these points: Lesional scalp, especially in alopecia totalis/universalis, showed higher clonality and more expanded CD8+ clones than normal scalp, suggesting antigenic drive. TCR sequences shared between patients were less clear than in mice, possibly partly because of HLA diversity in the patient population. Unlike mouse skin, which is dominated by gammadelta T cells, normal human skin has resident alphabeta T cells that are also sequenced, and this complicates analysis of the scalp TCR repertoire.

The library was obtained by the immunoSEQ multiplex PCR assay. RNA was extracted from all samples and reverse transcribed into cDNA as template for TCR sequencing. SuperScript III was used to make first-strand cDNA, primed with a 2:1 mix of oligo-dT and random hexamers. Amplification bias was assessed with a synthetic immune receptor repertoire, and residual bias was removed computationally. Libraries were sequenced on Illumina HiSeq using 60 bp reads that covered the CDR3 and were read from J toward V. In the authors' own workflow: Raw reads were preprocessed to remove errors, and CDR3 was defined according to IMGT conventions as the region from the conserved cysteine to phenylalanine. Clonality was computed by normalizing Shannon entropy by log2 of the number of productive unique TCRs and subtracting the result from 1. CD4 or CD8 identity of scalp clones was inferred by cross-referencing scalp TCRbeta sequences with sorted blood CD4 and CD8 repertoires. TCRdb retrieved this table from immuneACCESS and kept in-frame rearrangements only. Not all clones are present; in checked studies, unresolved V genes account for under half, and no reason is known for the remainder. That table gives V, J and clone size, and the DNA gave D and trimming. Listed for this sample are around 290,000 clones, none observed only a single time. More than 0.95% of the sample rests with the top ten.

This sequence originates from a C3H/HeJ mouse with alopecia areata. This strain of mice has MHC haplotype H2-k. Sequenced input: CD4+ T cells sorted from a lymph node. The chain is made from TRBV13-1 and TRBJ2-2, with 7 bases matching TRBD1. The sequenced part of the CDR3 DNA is TGTGCCAGCAGGACGACAGGGAACACCGGG. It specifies CASRTTGNTG. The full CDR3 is CASRTTGNTGQLYF.